A single sample is the source of the 28 T cell receptor beta chains below, sequenced in a study of blood T cell repertoires in COVID-19. Generated by immunoSEQ multiplex PCR, the TCRdb table keeps only in-frame clones and is missing some. The repertoire holds about 58,000 clones, with over 65% as singletons. The source material was peripheral blood. The receptor set was obtained from a man aged 35 to 55 with active COVID-19.

The V and J genes are TRBV29-1 and TRBJ2-5; 9 positions match TRBD1. The CDR3 runs to 12 residues. Germline CDR1 reads SQVTM; CDR2 reads ANQGSEA. V trimming: 7 bases; J trimming: 7 bases; junction bases outside the gene matches: 7. CDR3 sequence reads: CSGRPTGGTQYF. In DNA, the CDR3 is TGCAGCGGACGACCGACAGGGGGGACCCAGTACTTC. The full variable domain, in which reference TRBV29-1 and TRBJ2-5 provide the parts outside the CDR3, is SAVISQKPSRDICQRGTSLTIQCQVDSQVTMMFWYRQQPGQSLTLIATANQGSEATYESGFVIDKFPISRPNLTFSTLTVSNMSPEDSSIYLCSGRPTGGTQYFGPGTRLLVL.

The CDR3 DNA follows: TGTGCCAGTAGTGCCCGGGACAGACCCTACGAGCAGTACTTC. It yields the protein CASSARDRPYEQYF. V is TRBV19 and J is TRBJ2-7; the match to TRBD1 covers 7 bases. The CDR3 extends over 14 amino acids. The germline gives CDR1 LNHDA, CDR2 SQIVND (reference sequence). Trimming removed 5 bases from V and 2 bases from J; junction bases left unmatched: 6. Filled out from reference TRBV19 and TRBJ2-7, the complete variable domain reads DGGITQSPKYLFRKEGQNVTLSCEQNLNHDAMYWYRQDPGQGLRLIYYSQIVNDFQKGDIAEGYSVSREKKESFPLTVTSAQKNPTAFYLCASSARDRPYEQYFGPGTRLTVT.

The rearrangement uses TRBV28 and TRBJ2-5, with 7 bases lining up with TRBD2. The trim removed 7 bases at V and 4 bases at J, leaving 9 bases unmatched. The CDR3 is 14 residues long. Per germline, CDR1 MDHEN and CDR2 SYDVKM. CDR3 nucleotides: TGTGCCAGCACCCCCAATCGGGAGGTAGAGACCCAGTACTTC. Its translation is CASTPNREVETQYF. Full variable domain (remainder filled in from reference TRBV28 and TRBJ2-5): DVKVTQSSRYLVKRTGEKVFLECVQDMDHENMFWYRQDPGLGLRLIYFSYDVKMKEKGDIPEGYSVSREKKERFSLILESASTNQTSMYLCASTPNREVETQYFGPGTRLLVL.

V usage is TRBV30 and J usage is TRBJ2-3; 8 nucleotides line up with TRBD1. CDR1 and CDR2 (germline): GTSNPN, SVGIG (reference sequence). The CDR3 is 12 amino acids. J lost 4 bases, V lost 7 bases, and 4 bases had no gene match. The CDR3 nucleotides are TGTGCCTATAACAGGGGGGCAGATACGCAGTATTTT. This sequence encodes CAYNRGADTQYF.

This clone came up once. This chain links TRBV21-1 with TRBJ2-7; no DNA check was done on the table's D call, TRBD2. TRBV21-1 is designated a pseudogene. The CDR3 contains 14 residues. This CDR3 reads CASSKRVAGYEQYF. The CDR3 DNA reads TGTGCCAGCAGCAAAAGGGTAGCGGGCTACGAGCAGTACTTC.

The V and J genes are TRBV19 and TRBJ2-5, with TRBD2 matching 9 bases. Unmatched junction bases numbered 5, after V lost 3 bases and J lost 6 bases. The CDR3 runs 14 residues. Germline CDR1 and CDR2: LNHDA and SQIVND (reference sequence). CDR3 nucleotide sequence: TGTGCCAGTAGTATTCGTACTAGCGGGCAGACCCAGTACTTC. This gives the protein CASSIRTSGQTQYF.

The CDR3 nucleotides are TGCGCCAGCAGCCCGGGACTAGCGGGAGGATTATACAATGAGCAGTTCTTC. Its protein is CASSPGLAGGLYNEQFF. V is TRBV5-1 and J is TRBJ2-1; 15 nucleotides match TRBD2. J lost 4 bases, V lost 4 bases, and 6 bases had no gene match. The germline V gene encodes CDR1 SGHRS and CDR2 YFSETQ. This CDR3 is 17 amino acids long.

The chain links TRBV6-5 to TRBJ2-7; TRBD1 might be the D (6 bases). Germline lookup yields CDR1 MNHEY and CDR2 SVGAGI. V lost 2 bases, J lost 3 bases, and 14 bases lay in between. The CDR3 length is 15 residues. The CDR3 DNA reads as TGTGCCAGCAGTTACGGTCTGGGGGCAAACTACGAGCAGTACTTC. Translated: CASSYGLGANYEQYF.

This clone was seen many times. V gene TRBV9 combines with J gene TRBJ1-2, with no clear D. Per germline, CDR1 SGDLS and CDR2 YYNGEE. Trimming removed 0 bases from V and 8 bases from J, with 26 bases in between. The CDR3 spans 18 residues. The CDR3: CASSVAPVGGGRVGGYTF. CDR3 coding DNA: TGTGCCAGCAGCGTAGCTCCGGTGGGTGGAGGAAGGGTCGGCGGCTACACCTTC. Using reference TRBV9 and TRBJ1-2 for the parts outside the CDR3, the full variable domain is DSGVTQTPKHLITATGQRVTLRCSPRSGDLSVYWYQQSLDQGLQFLIQYYNGEERAKGNILERFSAQQFPDLHSELNLSSLELGDSALYFCASSVAPVGGGRVGGYTFGSGTRLTVV.

The rearrangement links TRBV4-1 to TRBJ2-7; 10 positions match TRBD2. The CDR3 has 16 amino acids. With V trimmed by 0 bases and J by 6 bases, 8 bases remained unmatched. Germline loops: CDR1 MGHRA, CDR2 YSYEKL. In nucleotides, the CDR3 is TGCGCCAGCAGCCAAGATCGGCTAGCGGGAGACAGCGAGCAGTACTTC. Protein product: CASSQDRLAGDSEQYF.

J is TRBJ2-1 and V is TRBV19; TRBD2 might be the D (6 bases). Germline CDR1 LNHDA, CDR2 SQIVND (reference sequence). The CDR3 runs 15 residues. The ends were cut back, 3 bases at V and 6 bases at J, with 15 bases in the middle. The CDR3 bases are TGTGCCAGTAGTATTCGAGAGCAGGAGGGCAATGAGCAGTTCTTC. Translation gives CASSIREQEGNEQFF.

The chain uses TRBV30 and TRBJ2-1; tentatively, D is TRBD2 (7 bases). The germline gives CDR1 GTSNPN, CDR2 SVGIG (reference sequence). Trimming took 5 bases from V and 4 from J, leaving 15 bases between them. The CDR3 contains 14 residues. The CDR3 nucleotides read TGTGCCTGGGACTTGGCGGGGGCGTACAATGAGCAGTTCTTC. This translates into CAWDLAGAYNEQFF. Using reference TRBV30 and TRBJ2-1 for the parts outside the CDR3, the full variable domain is SQTIHQWPATLVQPVGSPLSLECTVEGTSNPNLYWYRQAAGRGLQLLFYSVGIGQISSEVPQNLSASRPQDRQFILSSKKLLLSDSGFYLCAWDLAGAYNEQFFGPGTRLTVL.

This chain connects TRBV14 to TRBJ1-1; D is undetermined. V lost 1 base and J 3 bases, leaving 12 bases between the germline ends. Germline V CDR1 and CDR2: SGHDN, FVKESK. This CDR3 has 15 amino acids. CDR3 sequence: CASSQGGFYDTEAFF. For the CDR3, the DNA is TGTGCCAGCAGCCAAGGAGGTTTCTATGACACTGAAGCTTTCTTT.

This chain connects TRBV28 to TRBJ2-7; D is unclear. Looked up from germline, CDR1 is MDHEN and CDR2 is SYDVKM. The CDR3 sequence is 12 residues long. Between the trimmed V and J ends, which lost 3 bases and 4 bases, there was a span of 7 bases. The CDR3 region has the DNA TGTGCCAGCAGTTTTACGGTATACGAGCAGTACTTC. Residues: CASSFTVYEQYF.

As DNA, the CDR3 is TGTGCCACCAGCAGGATCAGACAGGGTTCTGCTGAGCAGTTCTTC. Encoded protein: CATSRIRQGSAEQFF. The chain uses TRBV15 and TRBJ2-1, with 7 bases matching TRBD1. Looked up from germline, CDR1 is LNHNV and CDR2 is YYDKDF (reference sequence). J lost 9 bases, V lost 3 bases, and 11 bases had no gene match. The CDR3 is made up of 15 amino acids.

The V call is TRBV6-5, the J call TRBJ2-2, with TRBD2 identical over 9 bases. This CDR3 has 15 residues. Germline CDR1 MNHEY, CDR2 SVGAGI. The V gene end was trimmed by 5 bases and the J gene end by 5 bases; junction bases not matched to a gene: 6. The CDR3 reads CASSPGLAYTGELFF. The CDR3 coding sequence is TGTGCCAGCAGTCCCGGACTAGCGTATACCGGGGAGCTGTTTTTT.

This sequence joins TRBV3-1 (or the pseudogene TRBV3-2) and TRBJ1-3, with 8 bases matching TRBD1. Germline V gives CDR1 LGHDT, CDR2 YNNKEL (reference sequence). J gave up 10 bases and V 3 bases, and 8 bases lay outside the gene matches. The CDR3 has 14 amino acids. The CDR3 spells CASSQTGEGWTIYF. As DNA, the CDR3 is TGTGCCAGCAGCCAGACAGGGGAAGGTTGGACCATATATTTT.

This clone appeared a few times. V and J are TRBV5-1 and TRBJ1-2; 10 bases map to TRBD1. V lost 3 bases and J lost 4; bases outside the gene matches: 6. The V gene's germline CDR1 is SGHRS and CDR2 YFSETQ. The CDR3 totals 15 residues. The CDR3 sequence: CASSWGTGEGYGYTF. CDR3 coding DNA: TGCGCCAGCAGCTGGGGGACAGGGGAAGGCTATGGCTACACCTTC.

V gene TRBV6-1 combines with J gene TRBJ1-2; weak D call: TRBD1 (5 bases). V lost 0 bases and J lost 4, with 15 bases in between. The germline V gene has CDR1 MNHNS and CDR2 SASEGT. This CDR3 contains 16 residues. In nucleotides, the CDR3 is TGTGCCAGCAGTGAAGCTCCTGACAGAAGCGTCTATGGCTACACCTTC. Its protein is CASSEAPDRSVYGYTF.

The CDR3 protein is CAKSGGSGYTF. DNA of the CDR3: TGTGCCAAATCAGGGGGGTCTGGCTACACCTTC. V is TRBV2 and J is TRBJ1-2; 7 bases line up with TRBD1. The length of the CDR3 is 11 residues. Germline CDR1 SNHLY, CDR2 FYNNEI. The V segment lost 10 bases and the J segment 7 bases; nucleotides outside the gene matches: 6.

This rearrangement joins TRBV30 to TRBJ2-7, with 7 nucleotides matching TRBD1. The CDR3 sequence is 19 residues long. The V and J ends lost 0 bases and 0 bases, in that order; junction bases with no gene match: 17. Germline-derived CDR1 and CDR2 are GTSNPN and SVGIG (reference sequence). The CDR3 nucleotides are TGTGCCTGGAGTGTCCGACAGGGAAGACTCTCGTTTGTCTCCTACGAGCAGTACTTC. It encodes CAWSVRQGRLSFVSYEQYF.

This clone was seen only once. CDR3 nucleotides: TGTGCCACCTCCGGGACAGAAAGTATCCTAGGTATAAATGAGCAGTTCTTC. The encoded protein is CATSGTESILGINEQFF. The chain uses TRBV2 and TRBJ2-1; TRBD1 matches at 7 bases. V lost 10 bases, J lost 7 bases, and 22 bases stayed unmatched. This CDR3 is built from 17 residues. Looked up from germline, CDR1 is SNHLY and CDR2 is FYNNEI.

The chain couples TRBV23-1 to TRBJ1-4; 9 bases agree with TRBD1. TRBV23-1 is filed as an ORF, its function uncertain. The CDR3 totals 14 residues. After removal of 6 bases from V and 8 bases from J, the junction contained 7 bases not matched to a gene. This chain's CDR3 is CASRPTGGEEKLFF. The CDR3 coding sequence is TGCGCCAGCAGACCGACAGGGGGGGAAGAAAAACTGTTTTTT.

This clone was detected only a few times. This chain connects TRBV9 to TRBJ2-1, with D maybe TRBD2 (5 bases). The CDR3 contains 16 residues. CDR1 SGDLS and CDR2 YYNGEE come from the germline V gene. V gave up 3 bases and J gave up 3 bases, with 16 bases separating them. The CDR3 DNA reads TGTGCCAGCAGCGGCTTCAGCGGAAGAGACTACAATGAGCAGTTCTTC. This translates into CASSGFSGRDYNEQFF.

The chain joins TRBV7-8 to TRBJ2-1; 7 nucleotides match TRBD2. This CDR3 has 13 residues. Germline V gene data show CDR1 as SGHVS and CDR2 as FQNEAQ. Losses at the gene ends were 4 bases for V and 7 bases for J; bases not matched to a gene: 4. The CDR3: CASSSGGRNEQFF. CDR3 sequence (DNA): TGTGCCAGCAGCTCCGGGGGGAGGAATGAGCAGTTCTTC.

This chain joins TRBV30 and TRBJ1-1; D might be TRBD1 (6 bases). The CDR3 consists of 16 residues. CDR1 is GTSNPN and CDR2 is SVGIG in the germline V gene (reference sequence). With 3 bases removed from V and 3 bases from J, the gap between germline ends came to 20 bases. The CDR3 coding sequence is TGTGCCTGGAGCGCTCCTTTCTTGACAGGTTACACTGAAGCTTTCTTT. Protein: CAWSAPFLTGYTEAFF.

The rearrangement links TRBV5-1 to TRBJ2-7; D call uncertain. There are 13 residues in the CDR3. V was clipped by 3 bases and J by 5 bases, with 12 bases between them. Germline V gene lookup returns CDR1 SGHRS and CDR2 YFSETQ. The CDR3: CASSSLSSNEQYF. The CDR3, as DNA: TGCGCCAGCAGCTCCCTTTCGAGCAACGAGCAGTACTTC.

The chain recombines TRBV2 with TRBJ1-1; no reliable D call. The CDR3 totals 14 residues. V was clipped by 8 bases and J by 3 bases, with 16 bases between them. The germline V gene encodes CDR1 SNHLY and CDR2 FYNNEI. This CDR3 is CASAASPPDTEAFF. The CDR3 nucleotides read TGTGCCAGCGCGGCTTCTCCACCGGACACTGAAGCTTTCTTT.